The clone carrying this T cell receptor beta chain has just one count. This sample was taken from a study of shared clonotypes between healthy human individuals. V dropped 8 bases and J dropped 4 bases, with 18 bases sitting between them. There are 15 residues in the CDR3. Per the germline V gene, CDR1 is MNHEY and CDR2 is SVGAGI. A deep-level run was used for the assay. Profiled with immunoSEQ multiplex PCR; TCRdb holds only in-frame clones, not every one. The data contain about 1 million clones, about 80% of them singletons. What was sequenced was memory CD4+ T cells sorted from blood. Stated subset: CD45RA-negative fraction. This receptor was obtained from a man aged 18 to 30 in good health. This sequence joins TRBV6-5 and TRBJ2-1; no clear D. The CDR3 region is CASGARLADYNEQFF. The CDR3, as DNA: TGTGCCAGCGGCGCGCGGTTAGCTGATTACAATGAGCAGTTCTTC.